These 26 T cell receptor beta chains came from one sample sequenced in a study of blood T cell repertoires in COVID-19. Libraries were prepared by immunoSEQ multiplex PCR; TCRdb keeps only in-frame clonotypes and omits some of them. The sample contains more than 200,000 clones, roughly 85% of which appear only once. Sequenced: peripheral blood. Receptor source: a woman aged 70-85 years with active or convalescent COVID-19.

This chain uses TRBV9 with TRBJ1-2; D is unclear. V shed 0 bases and J shed 7 bases, with 10 bases lying between them. The CDR3 consists of 13 residues. Germline CDR1 reads SGDLS; CDR2 reads YYNGEE. CDR3 in amino acids: CASSVGGGSGYTF. DNA for the CDR3: TGTGCCAGCAGCGTAGGGGGAGGGAGTGGCTACACCTTC. Full variable domain (remainder filled in from reference TRBV9 and TRBJ1-2): DSGVTQTPKHLITATGQRVTLRCSPRSGDLSVYWYQQSLDQGLQFLIQYYNGEERAKGNILERFSAQQFPDLHSELNLSSLELGDSALYFCASSVGGGSGYTFGSGTRLTVV.

The rearrangement uses TRBV28 and TRBJ1-2, with TRBD1 as a possible D gene (6 bases). The CDR3 length is 13 residues. Germline CDR1 and CDR2: MDHEN and SYDVKM. V was trimmed by 7 bases and J by 5 bases, leaving 14 bases between them. CDR3 nucleotide sequence: TGTGCCAGCACCAGAGGGGGTCGATATGGCTACACCTTC. Encoded protein: CASTRGGRYGYTF.

The rearrangement uses TRBV5-6 and TRBJ2-1; TRBD2 agrees at 11 bases. V trimming: 4 bases; J trimming: 2 bases; junction bases outside the gene matches: 2. The CDR3 is 15 residues long. CDR1 is SGHDT, CDR2 YYEEEE, per germline. The CDR3 loop is CASSRLAGTYNEQFF. In DNA, the CDR3 is TGTGCCAGCAGCCGACTAGCGGGGACCTACAATGAGCAGTTCTTC.

The rearrangement uses TRBV7-3 and TRBJ1-2; D not certain. With 5 bases removed from V and 5 bases from J, the gap between germline ends came to 18 bases. The CDR3 length is 15 residues. Germline assignment: CDR1 SGHTA and CDR2 FQGTGA. The CDR3 DNA follows: TGTGCCAGCAGCCCGAGGGAGGCCGCACGGTATGGCTACACCTTC. Its translation: CASSPREAARYGYTF.

Worth noting for this clone: At one of its ends the junction is not consistent with the germline gene, which may arise from a read error. The rearrangement joins TRBV4-2 to TRBJ2-3, with D possibly matching TRBD1 (6 bases). The CDR3 consists of 13 residues. Looked up from germline, CDR1 is LGHNA and CDR2 is YNFKEQ. The DNA for the CDR3 is TGTGCCAGCAGCCAAGAGACGACAGGTACGCAGTATTTT. Translating it yields CASSQETTGTQYF.

The V gene is TRBV30, the J gene TRBJ2-3; perhaps TRBD2 as D (6 bases). CDR3 length equals 11 residues. CDR1 is GTSNPN, CDR2 SVGIG, per germline (reference sequence). The germline V and J ends were trimmed by 6 bases and 7 bases, with 11 bases remaining between them. The CDR3 DNA sequence: TGTGCCTGTGGGACTTCAAATACGCAGTATTTT. This translates into CACGTSNTQYF.

This chain uses TRBV7-2 with TRBJ1-1, with a weak D call TRBD1 (6 bases). Germline V gives CDR1 SGHTA, CDR2 FQGNSA. Trimming stripped 5 bases from V and 10 bases from J, with 14 bases between. The CDR3 covers 12 residues. CDR3 region: CASSAWGGLAFF. CDR3 bases: TGTGCCAGCAGCGCGTGGGGGGGCTTAGCTTTCTTT.

The rearrangement uses TRBV24-1 and TRBJ2-7, with D possibly matching TRBD2 (7 bases). V lost 3 bases and J 2 bases, leaving 16 bases between the germline ends. CDR1 KGHDR and CDR2 SFDVKD come from the germline V gene. This CDR3 region has 16 residues. CDR3 sequence reads: CATSDTGGPYPYEQYF. DNA for the CDR3: TGTGCCACCAGTGATACCGGGGGGCCTTACCCCTACGAGCAGTACTTC.

The chain links TRBV10-2 to TRBJ2-7; 10 bases match TRBD2. Per germline, CDR1 WSHSY and CDR2 SAAADI. V was clipped by 6 bases and J by 5 bases; unmatched bases: 4. CDR3 length: 13 residues. CDR3 sequence (DNA): TGCGCCAGCAGGATTAGCGGGAGGAACGAGCAGTACTTC. This translates into CASRISGRNEQYF.

The genes are TRBV7-3 and TRBJ1-6; no reliable D call. V was pared by 3 bases and J by 10 bases, with 7 bases between. This CDR3 comprises 12 residues. CDR1 SGHTA and CDR2 FQGTGA come from the germline V gene. CDR3 loop: CASSFGISPLHF. DNA for the CDR3: TGTGCCAGCAGCTTTGGCATATCACCCCTCCACTTT.

The chain uses TRBV28 and TRBJ2-3; TRBD1 matches at 9 bases. The CDR3 runs to 17 residues. V trimming: 5 bases; J trimming: 1 base; junction bases outside the gene matches: 10. Looked up from germline, CDR1 is MDHEN and CDR2 is SYDVKM. The CDR3 protein is CASSTLPQGAGTDTQYF. CDR3 nucleotide sequence: TGTGCCAGCAGTACCCTCCCACAGGGGGCCGGCACAGATACGCAGTATTTT.

V is TRBV28 and J is TRBJ1-2, with 8 bases identical to TRBD1. The CDR3 runs 17 residues. Germline V CDR1 and CDR2: MDHEN, SYDVKM. The trim removed 3 bases at V and 5 bases at J, leaving 14 bases unmatched. CDR3 region: CASSFAPGQGTLYGYTF. The CDR3 nucleotides read TGTGCCAGCAGTTTTGCCCCCGGACAGGGTACCCTATATGGCTACACCTTC.

The chain carries TRBV19 and TRBJ2-7; TRBD2 might be the D (7 bases). The CDR3 is 16 amino acids. The germline V gene encodes CDR1 LNHDA and CDR2 SQIVND (reference sequence). Trimming pared 3 bases from V and 0 bases from J, leaving 15 bases between. For the CDR3, the DNA is TGTGCCAGTAGTATGTGGGGGGGCAGGAGCTCCTACGAGCAGTACTTC. It encodes CASSMWGGRSSYEQYF.

The CDR3 is CASSPSGSGNFYEQYF. CDR3 in DNA: TGCGCCAGCAGCCCGTCCGGTAGCGGGAACTTCTACGAGCAGTACTTC. The rearrangement joins TRBV5-1 to TRBJ2-7; 8 bases agree with TRBD2. The germline CDR1 and CDR2 sequences are SGHRS and YFSETQ. Losses at the gene ends were 4 bases for V and 3 bases for J; bases not matched to a gene: 12. The CDR3 spans 16 residues.

This clone was detected once. The chain is built from TRBV7-9 and TRBJ1-4; TRBD1 matches 7 bases. CDR3 length: 14 residues. The ends lost 4 bases at V and 12 bases at J; junction bases unmatched: 11. Germline CDR1 SEHNR, CDR2 FQNEAQ (reference sequence). The CDR3 protein is CASSSDPRQGQLFF. CDR3 bases: TGTGCCAGCAGCTCAGACCCTCGACAGGGCCAACTGTTTTTT.

V and J are TRBV7-2 and TRBJ1-2; tentatively, D is TRBD1 (6 bases). The V and J ends lost 5 bases and 3 bases respectively, with 13 bases between them. This CDR3 contains 14 residues. CDR1 and CDR2 (germline): SGHTA, FQGNSA. The CDR3 spells CASSAAGADYGYTF. The DNA for the CDR3 is TGTGCCAGCAGCGCCGCAGGGGCCGACTATGGCTACACCTTC.

CDR3 amino acids: CASSYLILAGGPTDTQYF. The CDR3 bases are TGTGCCAGCAGTTACCTTATCCTAGCGGGGGGCCCCACAGATACGCAGTATTTT. The J gene is TRBJ2-3, the V gene TRBV6-2 or TRBV6-3, with TRBD2 matching over 11 bases. Germline CDR1 MNHEY, CDR2 SVGEGT. J was trimmed by 2 bases and V by 2 bases; bases with no gene match: 9. This CDR3 contains 18 residues.

V and J are TRBV27 and TRBJ1-5, with D possibly matching TRBD1 (6 bases). This CDR3 is built from 16 residues. The germline V gene has CDR1 MNHEY and CDR2 SMNVEV (reference sequence). The germline V and J ends were trimmed by 4 bases and 3 bases, with 16 bases remaining between them. As DNA, the CDR3 is TGTGCCAGCAGTTCTCTCGGGGGGCCCCCCAATCAGCCCCAGCATTTT. Amino acid sequence: CASSSLGGPPNQPQHF.

The J gene is TRBJ1-2, the V gene TRBV6-1; 8 bases match TRBD1. Per the germline V gene, CDR1 is MNHNS and CDR2 is SASEGT. Trimming at V came to 2 bases and at J to 8 bases, leaving 10 bases not matched to a gene. The length of the CDR3 is 15 residues. CDR3 DNA: TGTGCCAGCAGTGAAAATAACTGGACAGGGAGCGGCTACACCTTC. It codes for CASSENNWTGSGYTF.

J is TRBJ2-5 and V is TRBV11-1, with 8 positions matching TRBD2. CDR3 length: 15 residues. V lost 2 bases to trimming and J lost 2 bases; unmatched junction nucleotides: 4. The germline V gene has CDR1 SGHAT and CDR2 FQDESV (reference sequence). For the CDR3, the DNA is TGTGCCAGCAGCTTACCGGGAGGGTATCAAGAGACCCAGTACTTC. Protein sequence: CASSLPGGYQETQYF. The full variable domain, completed using reference TRBV11-1 and TRBJ2-5, is EAEVAQSPRYKITEKSQAVAFWCDPISGHATLYWYRQILGQGPELLVQFQDESVVDDSQLPKDRFSAERLKGVDSTLKIQPAELGDSAMYLCASSLPGGYQETQYFGPGTRLLVL.

The rearrangement joins TRBV5-1 to TRBJ2-5, with 12 bases fitting TRBD2. Germline V gene lookup returns CDR1 SGHRS and CDR2 YFSETQ. This CDR3 is 17 amino acids long. After removal of 2 bases from V and 1 base from J, the junction contained 6 bases not matched to a gene. CDR3: CASSFGLAGLTQETQYF. The CDR3 nucleotides read TGCGCCAGCAGCTTCGGACTAGCGGGATTAACCCAAGAGACCCAGTACTTC.

This clone appeared a single time. J is TRBJ1-4 and V is TRBV29-1; D unclear. Germline lookup yields CDR1 SQVTM and CDR2 ANQGSEA. The germline V and J ends were trimmed by 7 bases and 8 bases, with 17 bases remaining between them. The CDR3 contains 13 residues. CDR3 DNA sequence: TGCAGCGCCCTTGGATCGGGTAACGAAAAACTGTTTTTT. Protein product: CSALGSGNEKLFF.

CDR3 sequence reads: CASRRDREHEQFF. The CDR3, as DNA: TGTGCCAGCAGAAGGGACAGGGAACATGAGCAGTTCTTC. The chain recombines TRBV2 with TRBJ2-1; 9 bases map to TRBD1. From germline, CDR1 is SNHLY and CDR2 FYNNEI. Trimming cost V 6 bases and J 8 bases; bases outside gene matches: 5. The CDR3 runs to 13 residues.

The chain uses TRBV5-4 and TRBJ2-7; 9 bases agree with TRBD2. Unmatched junction bases numbered 6, after V lost 1 base and J lost 4 bases. This CDR3 is built from 15 residues. Germline V CDR1 and CDR2: SGHNT, YYREEE (reference sequence). The CDR3, as DNA: TGTGCCAGCAGCTTGTACCTAGCGGGAAAGTACGAGCAGTACTTC. Translating gives CASSLYLAGKYEQYF. The variable domain in full, completed from reference TRBV5-4 and TRBJ2-7, reads ETGVTQSPTHLIKTRGQQVTLRCSSQSGHNTVSWYQQALGQGPQFIFQYYREEENGRGNFPPRFSGLQFPNYSSELNVNALELDDSALYLCASSLYLAGKYEQYFGPGTRLTVT.

The chain employs TRBV9 and TRBJ1-1, with D unresolved. The CDR3 has 14 residues. Germline loops: CDR1 SGDLS, CDR2 YYNGEE. The germline V and J ends were trimmed by 0 bases and 5 bases, with 11 bases remaining between them. CDR3 nucleotides: TGTGCCAGCAGCGTAGAGGCAGGAAGAACTGAAGCTTTCTTT. Its protein is CASSVEAGRTEAFF.

The chain links TRBV5-1 to TRBJ1-6; 8 positions match TRBD1. J was trimmed by 6 bases and V by 1 base; bases with no gene match: 9. This CDR3 has 17 amino acids. From germline, CDR1 is SGHRS and CDR2 YFSETQ. The CDR3 bases are TGCGCCAGCAGCTTGCAAGCAGGGGGCAGTGGTAATTCACCCCTCCACTTT. It codes for CASSLQAGGSGNSPLHF.